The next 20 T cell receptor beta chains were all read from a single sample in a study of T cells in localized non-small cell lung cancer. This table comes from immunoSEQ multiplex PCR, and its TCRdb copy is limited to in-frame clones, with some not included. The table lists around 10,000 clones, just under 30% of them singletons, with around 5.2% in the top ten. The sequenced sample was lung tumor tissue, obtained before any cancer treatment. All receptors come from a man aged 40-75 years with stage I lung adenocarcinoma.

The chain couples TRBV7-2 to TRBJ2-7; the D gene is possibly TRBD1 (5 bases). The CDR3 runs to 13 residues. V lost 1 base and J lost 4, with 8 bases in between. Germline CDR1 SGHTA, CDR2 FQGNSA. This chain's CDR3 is CASSLGQIYEQYF. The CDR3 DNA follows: TGTGCCAGCAGCTTAGGACAGATTTACGAGCAGTACTTC.

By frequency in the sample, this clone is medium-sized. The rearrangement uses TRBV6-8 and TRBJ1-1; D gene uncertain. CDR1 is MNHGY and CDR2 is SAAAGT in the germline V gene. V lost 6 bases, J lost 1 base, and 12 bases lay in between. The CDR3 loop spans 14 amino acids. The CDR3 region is CASREALPNTEAFF. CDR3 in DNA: TGTGCCAGCAGAGAGGCACTGCCGAACACTGAAGCTTTCTTT.

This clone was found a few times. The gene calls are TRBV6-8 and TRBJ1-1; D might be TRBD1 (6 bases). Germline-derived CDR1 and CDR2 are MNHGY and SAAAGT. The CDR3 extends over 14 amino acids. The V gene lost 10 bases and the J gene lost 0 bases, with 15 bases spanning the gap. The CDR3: CAITRTAMNTEAFF. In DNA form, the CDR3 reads TGTGCCATCACTAGGACAGCGATGAACACTGAAGCTTTCTTT.

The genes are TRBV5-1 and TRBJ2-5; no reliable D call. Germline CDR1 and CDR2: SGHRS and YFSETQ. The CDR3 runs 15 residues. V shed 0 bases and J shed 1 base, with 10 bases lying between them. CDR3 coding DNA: TGCGCCAGCAGCTTGGTGGCGGACCGCCAAGAGACCCAGTACTTC. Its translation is CASSLVADRQETQYF.

The CDR3 loop is CASSLDRVGETQYF. The CDR3, as DNA: TGTGCCAGCAGCTTAGACAGGGTGGGAGAGACCCAGTACTTC. The chain carries TRBV11-3 and TRBJ2-5; D perhaps matches TRBD1 (5 bases). This CDR3 comprises 14 residues. Per germline, CDR1 SGHNT and CDR2 YENEEA. V was trimmed by 0 bases and J by 4 bases, leaving 9 bases between them.

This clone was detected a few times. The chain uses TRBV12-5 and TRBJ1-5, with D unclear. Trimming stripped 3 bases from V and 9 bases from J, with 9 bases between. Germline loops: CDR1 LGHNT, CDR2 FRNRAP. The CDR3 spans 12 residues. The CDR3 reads CASGFNRGPQHF. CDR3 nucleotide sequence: TGTGCTAGTGGTTTTAACCGTGGGCCCCAGCATTTT.

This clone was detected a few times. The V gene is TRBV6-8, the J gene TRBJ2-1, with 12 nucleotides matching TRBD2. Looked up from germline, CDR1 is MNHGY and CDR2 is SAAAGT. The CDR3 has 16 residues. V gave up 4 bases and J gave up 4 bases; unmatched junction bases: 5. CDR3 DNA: TGTGCCAGCAGTTTCGGACTAGCGGGGCTTTACAATGAGCAGTTCTTC. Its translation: CASSFGLAGLYNEQFF.

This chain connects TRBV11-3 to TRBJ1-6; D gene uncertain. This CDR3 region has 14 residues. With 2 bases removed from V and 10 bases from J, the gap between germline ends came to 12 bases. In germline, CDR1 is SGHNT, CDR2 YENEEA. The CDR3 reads CASSLQVPSSPLHF. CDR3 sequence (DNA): TGTGCCAGCAGCTTACAAGTTCCCTCCTCACCCCTCCACTTT.

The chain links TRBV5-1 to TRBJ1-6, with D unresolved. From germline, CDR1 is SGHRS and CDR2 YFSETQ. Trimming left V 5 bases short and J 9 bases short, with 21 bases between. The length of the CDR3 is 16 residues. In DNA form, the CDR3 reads TGCGCCAGCAGGGACCGGACGGTCTTAGCCGGTTCACCCCTCCACTTT. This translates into CASRDRTVLAGSPLHF.

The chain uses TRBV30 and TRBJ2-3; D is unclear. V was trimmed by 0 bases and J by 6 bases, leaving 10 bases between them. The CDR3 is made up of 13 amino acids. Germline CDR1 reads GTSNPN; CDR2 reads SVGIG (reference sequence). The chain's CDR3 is CAWSVNGRDTQYF. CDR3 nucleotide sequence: TGTGCCTGGAGTGTAAACGGGCGGGATACGCAGTATTTT.

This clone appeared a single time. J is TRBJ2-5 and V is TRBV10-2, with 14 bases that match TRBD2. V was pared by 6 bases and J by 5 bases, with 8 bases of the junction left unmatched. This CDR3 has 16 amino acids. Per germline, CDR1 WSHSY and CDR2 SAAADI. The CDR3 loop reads CASRTSGGVLGETQYF. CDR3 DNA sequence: TGCGCCAGCAGGACTAGCGGGGGGGTCCTGGGCGAGACCCAGTACTTC.

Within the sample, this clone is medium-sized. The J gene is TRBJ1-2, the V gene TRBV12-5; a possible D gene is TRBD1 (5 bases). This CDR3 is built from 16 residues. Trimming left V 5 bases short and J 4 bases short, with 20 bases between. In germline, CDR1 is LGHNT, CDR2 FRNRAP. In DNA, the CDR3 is TGTGCTAGTGGTCCTGACTCGGGCCCAAGGGGCTATGGCTACACCTTC. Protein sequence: CASGPDSGPRGYGYTF. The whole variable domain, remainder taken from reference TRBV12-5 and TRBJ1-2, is DARVTQTPRHKVTEMGQEVTMRCQPILGHNTVFWYRQTMMQGLELLAYFRNRAPLDDSGMPKDRFSAEMPDATLATLKIQPSEPRDSAVYFCASGPDSGPRGYGYTFGSGTRLTVV.

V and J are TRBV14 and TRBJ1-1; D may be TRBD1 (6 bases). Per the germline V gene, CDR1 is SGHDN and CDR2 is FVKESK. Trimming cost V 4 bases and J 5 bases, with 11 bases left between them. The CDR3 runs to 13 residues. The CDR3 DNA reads TGTGCCAGCAGCCGACAGGTGGGGACTGAAGCTTTCTTT. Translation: CASSRQVGTEAFF.

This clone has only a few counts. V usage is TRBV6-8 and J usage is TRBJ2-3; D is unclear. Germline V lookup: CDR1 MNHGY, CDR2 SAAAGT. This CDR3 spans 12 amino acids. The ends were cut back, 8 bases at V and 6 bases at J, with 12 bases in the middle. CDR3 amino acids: CASHNIHDTQYF. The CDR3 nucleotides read TGTGCCAGCCACAACATTCACGATACGCAGTATTTT.

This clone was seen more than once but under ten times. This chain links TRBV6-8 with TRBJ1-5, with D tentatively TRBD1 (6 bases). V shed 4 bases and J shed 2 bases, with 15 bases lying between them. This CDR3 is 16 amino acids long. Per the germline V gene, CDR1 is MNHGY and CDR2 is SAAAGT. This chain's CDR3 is CASSSTGPGRNQPQHF. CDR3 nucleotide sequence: TGTGCCAGCAGTTCTACAGGGCCGGGGCGCAATCAGCCCCAGCATTTT.

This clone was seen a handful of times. The CDR3, as DNA: TGTGCCAGCAGCCCGACAGGAGGACGCAATTCACCCCTCCACTTT. Amino acids: CASSPTGGRNSPLHF. The chain is built from TRBV7-7 and TRBJ1-6; D might be TRBD1 (6 bases). From germline, CDR1 is SSHAT and CDR2 FNYEAQ (reference sequence). This CDR3 contains 15 residues. Trimming left V 5 bases short and J 7 bases short, with 15 bases between.

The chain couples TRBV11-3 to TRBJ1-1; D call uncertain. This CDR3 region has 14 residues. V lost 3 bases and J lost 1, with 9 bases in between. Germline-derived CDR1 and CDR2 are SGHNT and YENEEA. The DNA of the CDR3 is TGTGCCAGCAGCTTGTCCATGGGGAACACTGAAGCTTTCTTT. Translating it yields CASSLSMGNTEAFF.

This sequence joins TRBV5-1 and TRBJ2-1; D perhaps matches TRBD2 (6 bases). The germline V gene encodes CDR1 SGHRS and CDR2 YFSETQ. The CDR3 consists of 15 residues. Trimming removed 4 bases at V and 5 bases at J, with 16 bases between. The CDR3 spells CASSLDYFGDNEQFF. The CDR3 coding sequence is TGCGCCAGCAGCCTGGACTACTTCGGGGACAATGAGCAGTTCTTC. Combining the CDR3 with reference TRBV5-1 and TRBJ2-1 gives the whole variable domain KAGVTQTPRYLIKTRGQQVTLSCSPISGHRSVSWYQQTPGQGLQFLFEYFSETQRNKGNFPGRFSGRQFSNSRSEMNVSTLELGDSALYLCASSLDYFGDNEQFFGPGTRLTVL.

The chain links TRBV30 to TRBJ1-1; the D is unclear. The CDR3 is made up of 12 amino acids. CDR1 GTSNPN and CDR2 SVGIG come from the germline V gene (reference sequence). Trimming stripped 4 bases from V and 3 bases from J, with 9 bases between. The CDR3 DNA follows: TGTGCCTGGAATTTCGGGGACACTGAAGCTTTCTTT. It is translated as CAWNFGDTEAFF.

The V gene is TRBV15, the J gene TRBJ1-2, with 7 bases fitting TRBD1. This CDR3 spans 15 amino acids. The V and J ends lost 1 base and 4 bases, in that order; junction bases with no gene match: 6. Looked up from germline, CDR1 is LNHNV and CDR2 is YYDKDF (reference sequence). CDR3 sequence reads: CATSRGQGVGYGYTF. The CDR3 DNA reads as TGTGCCACCAGCAGAGGACAGGGAGTGGGCTATGGCTACACCTTC.